What follows describes a single T cell receptor beta chain. Its antigen is not known. These data originate in a study of identifying expanded T cells in peripheral blood. The study, taken as a whole, reports: Clone count variance between roughly 2-week samples rose with total template count. Technical replicates showed around 1.2 changed clones; about 2 weeks 15 to 20; four weeks 19.

Deletions cut 7 bases from V and 4 bases from J, with 16 bases between. The V gene's germline CDR1 is MNHNS and CDR2 SASEGT. The CDR3 is 14 amino acids. Using immunoSEQ multiplex PCR, the repertoire was profiled, and TCRdb retains in-frame clones only, with some absent. The sample yields around 130,000 clones, 65% to 90% seen once. Collection occurred without any documented infections or immune events in donors. This TCR was recovered from a person between 18 and 69 years old in good health. V is TRBV6-1 and J is TRBJ1-2; D gene unclear. The sample taken for sequencing was blood. This CDR3 reads CASNSWEVGYGYTF. For the CDR3, the DNA is TGTGCCAGCAATTCCTGGGAGGTCGGCTATGGCTACACCTTC.